These T cell receptor beta chains were read from a single sample in a study of T cell changes during pregnancy in multiple sclerosis. The assay was immunoSEQ multiplex PCR, and TCRdb's table has in-frame clones only and misses some. The repertoire holds tens of thousands of clones, with around 90% as singletons. Specimen: peripheral blood, collected after pregnancy. Receptors originate from a female donor in good health, enrolled as a control in a pregnancy study. Both conserved end residues are part of each CDR3. D genes are given only for firm matches. Rows may omit the clone size; those that give it use once, few, many or a size class.

V gene	J gene	clone size	D gene	CDR3 protein	CDR3 DNA
TRBV6-5	TRBJ1-1	-	TRBD1	CASRVQGKLNTEAFF	TGTGCCAGCAGGGTACAGGGGAAACTGAACACTGAAGCTTTCTTT
TRBV9	TRBJ2-1	-	TRBD2	CASSPETSGGRNEQFF	TGTGCCAGCAGCCCAGAGACTAGCGGGGGAAGGAATGAGCAGTTCTTC
TRBV10-2	TRBJ2-2	-	TRBD2	CASSSFSGRAAGELFF	TGCGCCAGCAGTTCCTTTAGCGGGAGGGCAGCCGGGGAGCTGTTTTTT
TRBV6-5	TRBJ1-2	-	-	CASSYAAGESYGYTF	TGTGCCAGCAGTTACGCCGCAGGGGAGAGCTATGGCTACACCTTC
TRBV28	TRBJ1-5	-	-	CASRPPGTEGQHF	TGTGCCAGCAGGCCTCCCGGGACGGAGGGCCAGCATTTT
TRBV9	TRBJ1-2	few	-	CASSASMQGSDGYTF	TGTGCCAGCAGCGCTTCAATGCAGGGCTCCGATGGCTACACCTTC
TRBV5-6	TRBJ2-3	-	TRBD2	CASSTSGGATDTQYF	TGTGCCAGCAGCACTAGCGGGGGGGCCACAGATACGCAGTATTTT
TRBV27	TRBJ1-2	-	-	CASSRTTAGHPNYGYTF	TGTGCCAGCAGTCGAACCACGGCAGGGCATCCTAACTATGGCTACACCTTC
TRBV7-2	TRBJ2-5	-	TRBD2	CASSLTSGSIGETQYF	TGTGCCAGCAGCTTGACTAGCGGGAGCATTGGGGAGACCCAGTACTTC
TRBV10-3	TRBJ2-5	-	TRBD2	CAISETSGAGETQYF	TGTGCCATCAGTGAAACTAGCGGGGCCGGGGAGACCCAGTACTTC
TRBV5-1	TRBJ2-1	-	TRBD2	CASSLASGTNRGQFF	TGCGCCAGCAGCTTGGCTAGCGGGACAAACCGAGGGCAGTTCTTC
TRBV18	TRBJ1-4	-	-	CASSPGLEEGEKLFF	TGTGCCAGCTCACCAGGCTTGGAGGAAGGTGAAAAACTGTTTTTT
TRBV6-5	TRBJ2-3	-	TRBD2	CASSSPSGGPGNTQYF	TGTGCCAGCAGTTCCCCCTCGGGAGGGCCGGGGAATACGCAGTATTTT
TRBV6-6	TRBJ1-2	-	TRBD1	CASSSRDRPNYGYTF	TGTGCCAGCAGTAGCCGGGACAGGCCTAACTATGGCTACACCTTC
TRBV6-1	TRBJ1-1	-	-	CASSEATGQSTEAFF	TGTGCCAGCAGTGAAGCAACAGGGCAGTCCACTGAAGCTTTCTTT
TRBV30	TRBJ1-2	-	-	CAWSVFGRGANYGYTF	TGTGCCTGGAGTGTATTTGGCAGGGGAGCTAACTATGGCTACACCTTC
TRBV2	TRBJ2-7	few	-	CASSERLVTYEQYF	TGTGCCAGCAGTGAAAGACTCGTCACCTACGAGCAGTACTTC
TRBV25-1	TRBJ2-3	-	TRBD1	CASSSGTGGMDTQYF	TGTGCCAGCAGCTCCGGGACAGGGGGCATGGATACGCAGTATTTT
TRBV5-1	TRBJ2-7	-	-	CASSLTPRPYEQYF	TGCGCCAGCAGCTTGACCCCGAGGCCCTACGAGCAGTACTTC
TRBV11-2	TRBJ2-5	-	-	CASSPARLGDTTQYF	TGTGCCAGCAGTCCGGCTAGACTAGGAGATACGACCCAGTACTTC
TRBV28	TRBJ2-2	-	TRBD2	CASSPRGLGLPGELFF	TGTGCCAGCAGCCCTAGGGGACTAGGCCTTCCCGGGGAGCTGTTTTTT
TRBV7-7	TRBJ2-5	once	TRBD2	CASSLVGLAGAEETQYF	TGTGCTAGCAGCTTAGTCGGACTAGCGGGTGCCGAAGAGACCCAGTACTTC
TRBV5-1	TRBJ2-7	-	TRBD1	CASTKGQGLYEQYF	TGCGCCAGCACGAAGGGACAGGGTCTCTACGAGCAGTACTTC
TRBV6-5	TRBJ1-4	-	-	CASKPTGYAEKLFF	TGTGCCAGCAAACCCACAGGCTATGCTGAAAAACTGTTTTTT
TRBV6-4	TRBJ2-2	-	-	CASSDSSPGVGTGELFF	TGTGCCAGCAGTGACTCGAGTCCCGGGGTTGGCACCGGGGAGCTGTTTTTT
TRBV11-2	TRBJ2-3	-	-	CASSYGETQYF	TGTGCCAGCAGTTACGGGGAGACGCAGTATTTT
TRBV7-2	TRBJ1-4	-	-	CASSFFGGDSEKLFF	TGTGCCAGCAGCTTCTTCGGGGGGGACTCAGAAAAACTGTTTTTT
TRBV9	TRBJ2-5	-	TRBD2	CASSVGLAGFTQYF	TGTGCCAGCAGCGTAGGACTAGCGGGGTTCACCCAGTACTTC
TRBV5-1	TRBJ2-3	-	TRBD1	CASSTRQGTADTQYF	TGCGCCAGCAGCACCCGACAAGGGACAGCAGATACGCAGTATTTT
TRBV6-4	TRBJ1-5	-	-	CASSDRVNQPQHF	TGTGCCAGCAGTGACCGGGTTAATCAGCCCCAGCATTTT
TRBV11-2	TRBJ1-2	-	TRBD1	CASSLVMGTGLGYTF	TGTGCCAGCAGCTTAGTAATGGGGACAGGGCTTGGCTACACCTTC
TRBV6-1	TRBJ1-6	few	TRBD1	CASSDKVGTGNSPLHF	TGTGCCAGCAGTGATAAAGTCGGGACAGGGAATTCACCCCTCCACTTT
TRBV9	TRBJ1-1	-	TRBD1	CASSVAIQGDTEAFF	TGTGCCAGCAGCGTGGCCATACAGGGGGACACTGAAGCTTTCTTT
TRBV4-3	TRBJ2-2	-	TRBD2	CASSQAVSGGSNTGELFF	TGCGCCAGCAGCCAGGCCGTGAGCGGGGGTTCGAACACCGGGGAGCTGTTTTTT
TRBV13	TRBJ2-5	-	-	CASSWTGLALETQYF	TGTGCCAGCAGCTGGACGGGACTCGCCCTGGAGACCCAGTACTTC
TRBV6-4	TRBJ2-7	-	-	CASSDGDSDEQYF	TGTGCCAGCAGTGACGGTGATAGCGACGAGCAGTACTTC
TRBV5-1	TRBJ2-7	-	-	CASSFDTGLAYEQYF	TGCGCCAGCAGCTTTGACACAGGCTTGGCCTACGAGCAGTACTTC
TRBV4-3	TRBJ1-3	-	-	CASSQQGRGSPGNTIYF	TGCGCCAGCAGCCAACAGGGGAGGGGCAGCCCTGGAAACACCATATATTTT
TRBV9	TRBJ1-1	few	-	CASSVVGDLNTEAFF	TGTGCCAGCAGCGTAGTCGGGGACTTGAACACTGAAGCTTTCTTT
TRBV6-5	TRBJ1-6	-	TRBD1	CASSYGQGRSPLHF	TGTGCCAGCAGTTACGGACAGGGCCGATCACCCCTCCACTTT
TRBV9	TRBJ2-7	once	-	CASSVDYGEQYF	TGTGCCAGCAGCGTGGACTACGGCGAGCAGTACTTC
TRBV27	TRBJ2-3	-	-	CASSLSTGRTDTQYF	TGTGCCAGCAGTTTATCAACGGGTCGCACAGATACGCAGTATTTT
TRBV11-2	TRBJ2-7	-	TRBD2	CASSLAVAGGLTSSYEQYF	TGTGCCAGCAGCTTAGCGGTAGCGGGAGGCTTGACGAGCTCCTACGAGCAGTACTTC
TRBV5-1	TRBJ2-5	-	TRBD2	CASSPGRGYQETQYF	TGCGCCAGCAGCCCGGGGCGGGGGTACCAAGAGACCCAGTACTTC
TRBV6-1	TRBJ2-2	-	-	CASSEETGNTGELFF	TGTGCCAGCAGTGAAGAAACAGGGAACACCGGGGAGCTGTTTTTT
TRBV9	TRBJ1-4	-	-	CASSVGQLSSEKLFF	TGTGCCAGCAGCGTAGGGCAGTTATCCTCTGAAAAACTGTTTTTT
TRBV7-2	TRBJ2-4	-	TRBD1	CASSLLTGRLAKNIQYF	TGTGCCAGCAGCTTGTTGACAGGGCGACTAGCCAAAAACATTCAGTACTTC
TRBV6-4	TRBJ2-2	-	-	CASSDRAGAYTGELFF	TGTGCCAGCAGTGACCGAGCAGGGGCCTACACCGGGGAGCTGTTTTTT
TRBV4-3	TRBJ2-4	-	-	CASSQDPRGAANIQYF	TGCGCCAGCAGCCAAGATCCCAGGGGGGCGGCAAACATTCAGTACTTC
TRBV9	TRBJ2-7	-	TRBD1	CASSAPGQGNEQYF	TGTGCCAGCAGCGCCCCGGGACAGGGGAACGAGCAGTACTTC
TRBV7-2	TRBJ2-7	-	TRBD2	CASSLDPSGGYEQYF	TGTGCCAGCAGCTTAGATCCTAGCGGGGGGTACGAGCAGTACTTC